This is a list of T cell receptor beta chains from one sample in a study of STAT5B mutations in CD4+ large granular lymphocyte leukemia. TCRdb keeps only in-frame clones here, not all; method: immunoSEQ multiplex PCR. Of approximately 39,000 clones listed, 85% are singletons. Source material: CD4+ T cells from blood buffy coats. These receptors all stem from a human donor in good health. The CDR3 runs from the conserved cysteine through the conserved F or W. Size is stated for part of the rows, as once, few or many counts, or as a class when the clone is expanded.

V gene,clone size,J gene,CDR3 protein
TRBV5-1,NA,TRBJ2-2,CASSLSQAVGELFF
TRBV6-1,NA,TRBJ1-1,CASGEGNTEAFF
TRBV10-3,NA,TRBJ2-5,CAISEGKDSGALETQYF
TRBV6-5,NA,TRBJ2-1,CASSYGDRLNNEQFF
TRBV11-1,NA,TRBJ1-3,CASSATGYSGNTIYF
TRBV19,NA,TRBJ2-4,CASSSAGTRGIQYF
TRBV4-2,few,TRBJ2-7,CASSQAFFRDRGHEQYF
TRBV5-1,NA,TRBJ2-7,CASSLGDRDLDEQYF
TRBV7-8,once,TRBJ2-1,CASSLSGEPLEQFF
TRBV7-9,NA,TRBJ1-5,CASSLGGTGDQPQHF
TRBV6-5,NA,TRBJ1-2,CASRYRGQGRSHVTF
TRBV5-4,NA,TRBJ2-5,CASSQRTSGQETQYF
TRBV10-2,NA,TRBJ2-7,CASTPGTPYEQYF
TRBV6-1,NA,TRBJ2-1,CASSGQLVGNEQFF
TRBV9,NA,TRBJ2-5,CASSVGGGSPETQYF
TRBV6-6,NA,TRBJ2-5,CASNVRGPGEETQYF
TRBV10-3,NA,TRBJ2-7,CAISQGQSEQYF
TRBV6-1,NA,TRBJ2-3,CASSVLQGGTDTQYF
TRBV2,NA,TRBJ1-5,CASMGWSGISNQPQHF
TRBV19,NA,TRBJ2-2,CASSGNPGHLPGELFF
TRBV4-3,NA,TRBJ2-5,CASSQADGRGQETQYF
TRBV28,once,TRBJ2-1,CASSFAGPGNEQFF
TRBV5-1,once,TRBJ2-2,CASSWTGPHTGELFF
TRBV7-9,NA,TRBJ1-2,CASSGDSLGYTF
TRBV6-5,NA,TRBJ2-7,CASSYAARGYEQYF
TRBV19,NA,TRBJ2-5,CASSIGRGRQETQYF
TRBV15,NA,TRBJ1-2,CATSSHLRRGQGYTF
TRBV19,NA,TRBJ2-2,CASSTQVGGELFF
TRBV2,few,TRBJ1-2,CASGGELQGRYTF
TRBV11-2,NA,TRBJ2-7,CASSTSGQAYEQYF
TRBV4-1,NA,TRBJ2-3,CATRGGDTQYF
TRBV6-4,NA,TRBJ1-5,CAGNQPQHF
TRBV7-2,once,TRBJ2-2,CASSLGQGAVGELFF
TRBV6-1,NA,TRBJ2-7,CASISPGSASYEQYF
TRBV9,NA,TRBJ2-5,CASSAPPQGATETQYF
TRBV18,NA,TRBJ2-3,CASSPQREHTDTQYF
TRBV6-1,NA,TRBJ2-3,CASSDGAGWGTQYF
TRBV6-1,NA,TRBJ2-7,CASSGRTSLDYEQYF
TRBV5-6,NA,TRBJ1-2,CASSPGVGPHYGYTF
TRBV6-1,NA,TRBJ2-1,CASSATAGHNEQFF
TRBV6-5,NA,TRBJ2-3,CASSSLTGPSTDTQYF